The text below deals with one T cell receptor (beta chain). This CDR3 contains 16 residues. Germline values: CDR1 MNHEY, CDR2 SMNVEV (reference sequence). V gave up 1 base and J gave up 11 bases; unmatched junction bases: 14. This record comes from a study of blood T cell repertoires in COVID-19. Study information: The United States, Italy and Spain provided the acute and convalescent COVID-19 samples.

Generated by immunoSEQ multiplex PCR, the TCRdb table keeps only in-frame clones and is missing some. The sample lists about 100,000 clones; around 93% were seen once. The TCR comes from a man aged 45 to 65 with acute or convalescent COVID-19. The rearrangement uses TRBV27 and TRBJ1-2, with 9 bases lining up with TRBD1. Sequenced sample: peripheral blood. The CDR3 DNA follows: TGTGCCAGCAGTTTATACGGGACAGGGACTACGTCGGGATACACCTTC. This encodes CASSLYGTGTTSGYTF.